This T cell receptor beta chain came from a study of T cell repertoires in cytomegalovirus infection. About the research overall: TCR beta signatures that were public indicated CMV infection and matching HLA type.

V gave up 9 bases and J gave up 6 bases; unmatched junction bases: 11. The CDR3 has 14 residues. CDR1 and CDR2 from the germline V gene are LNHDA and SQIVND (reference sequence). TCRdb re-called the reads with MiXCR, one entry per CDR3 protein. This table holds 350,000 to 400,000 distinct CDR3 sequences, approximately 35% found once. Details on this clonotype: Its antigen is unidentified.

Specimen: cultured PBMCs, collected from culture after CMV antigen stimulation. This sequence was found in a human donor in good health (CMV status not recorded). Some clones in this sample may be carry-over from other donors' samples. The rearrangement joins TRBV19 to TRBJ2-3; 8 nucleotides match TRBD1. The CDR3 nucleotides read TGTGCCAGCGCTCAACTCAGGGGGCGGGATACGCAGTATTTT. Its translation is CASAQLRGRDTQYF. Combining the CDR3 with reference TRBV19 and TRBJ2-3 gives the whole variable domain DGGITQSPKYLFRKEGQNVTLSCEQNLNHDAMYWYRQDPGQGLRLIYYSQIVNDFQKGDIAEGYSVSREKKESFPLTVTSAQKNPTAFYLCASAQLRGRDTQYFGPGTRLTVL.